The sample holds a few counts of the clone carrying this T cell receptor (beta chain). The sample belongs to a study of blood T cells in healthy people across ages. The CDR3 runs to 13 residues. Trimming cost V 5 bases and J 8 bases; bases outside gene matches: 8. CDR1 is ENHRY, CDR2 SYGVKD, per germline. For the second PCR, which ran for roughly 6 to 12 cycles, a sample-barcoded 5' primer and a J-beta primer mix were used. Samples each returned at least 3 million CDR3-containing paired-end reads. TCRdb ran MiXCR on the 5' RACE reads and lists one entry per CDR3 protein. This table holds more than 900,000 distinct CDR3 sequences, under 35% found once. The same sample was also studied in work on T cells of mothers and their children.

This receptor was obtained from a woman in her thirties or forties in good health. Sequencing used blood. This chain connects TRBV10-3 to TRBJ1-2; 7 nucleotides line up with TRBD1. The DNA for the CDR3 is TGTGCCATCAGTTCACAGGGGTTGGAAGGCTACACCTTC. Amino acid sequence: CAISSQGLEGYTF.